Listed here are 20 T cell receptor beta chains from one sample, sequenced in a study of control samples from healthy donors and cancer patients. Clones were read by immunoSEQ multiplex PCR, and TCRdb kept only the in-frame ones, dropping some. The table lists some 74,000 clones, about 83% of them singletons, with roughly 14% in the top ten. Sequencing was performed on blood. These receptors all come from a man between 60 and 75 years old in good health.

This chain's CDR3 is CASSEKSLMNTEAFF. The DNA of the CDR3 is TGTGCCAGCAGTGAAAAGTCCCTCATGAACACTGAAGCTTTCTTT. The chain uses TRBV2 and TRBJ1-1; D gene unclear. V was trimmed by 2 bases and J by 0 bases, leaving 10 bases between them. CDR1 SNHLY and CDR2 FYNNEI come from the germline V gene. The CDR3 is 15 residues long.

V is TRBV24-1 and J is TRBJ1-4, with 10 bases lining up with TRBD1. CDR1 and CDR2 (germline): KGHDR, SFDVKD. The CDR3 runs to 15 residues. V lost 6 bases to trimming and J lost 8 bases; unmatched junction nucleotides: 8. The CDR3 bases are TGTGCCACCAGTACAACGACAGGGGGCCGGGAAAAACTGTTTTTT. Encoded protein: CATSTTTGGREKLFF.

The chain employs TRBV7-2 and TRBJ1-4; tentatively, D is TRBD1 (5 bases). Germline lookup yields CDR1 SGHTA and CDR2 FQGNSA. The CDR3 covers 16 residues. Trimming removed 2 bases at V and 7 bases at J, with 17 bases between. CDR3 nucleotides: TGTGCCAGCAGCTTACGGGACGGGAGAGGGCGTGAAAAACTGTTTTTT. It specifies CASSLRDGRGREKLFF.

The rearrangement joins TRBV29-1 to TRBJ1-5; D call uncertain. The CDR3 is made up of 13 amino acids. V lost 6 bases and J 0 bases, leaving 9 bases between the germline ends. From germline, CDR1 is SQVTM and CDR2 ANQGSEA. Here the CDR3 DNA reads TGCAGCGTGGACGGTAATAGCAATCAGCCCCAGCATTTT. It encodes CSVDGNSNQPQHF.

The V and J genes are TRBV28 and TRBJ2-1, with TRBD1 identical over 9 bases. The ends lost 1 base at V and 6 bases at J; junction bases unmatched: 7. From germline, CDR1 is MDHEN and CDR2 SYDVKM. The length of the CDR3 is 16 residues. The CDR3 DNA sequence: TGTGCCAGCAGTTTATCCGGGACAGGGAATCCCAATGAGCAGTTCTTC. This sequence encodes CASSLSGTGNPNEQFF.

The CDR3 nucleotides are TGTGCCAGCAGTTTTGCAAGCTCCTATAATTCACCCCTCCACTTT. As protein: CASSFASSYNSPLHF. The V call is TRBV28, the J call TRBJ1-6; D not certain. V lost 3 bases, J lost 0 bases, and 6 bases lay in between. Germline-derived CDR1 and CDR2 are MDHEN and SYDVKM. The length of the CDR3 is 15 residues.

This clone showed up just once. The gene calls are TRBV28 and TRBJ1-2, with 7 positions matching TRBD1. Germline assignment: CDR1 MDHEN and CDR2 SYDVKM. The CDR3 has 13 amino acids. The junction had 4 bases not matched to a gene; V was cut back by 5 bases and J by 4 bases. The chain's CDR3 is CASSLQGPYGYTF. The CDR3, as DNA: TGTGCCAGCAGTCTACAGGGGCCCTATGGCTACACCTTC.

With respect to this clone: The same CDR3 also results from other DNA sequences found in this sample. V gene TRBV6-6 combines with J gene TRBJ1-1, with D maybe TRBD1 (5 bases). CDR3 length: 14 amino acids. Trimming shortened V by 7 bases and J by 1 base, and 13 bases separated the two germline ends. The V gene's germline CDR1 is MNHNY and CDR2 SVGAGI (reference sequence). Here the CDR3 DNA reads TGTGCCAGCACCCCCACAGGAGGGAACACTGAAGCTTTCTTT. It encodes CASTPTGGNTEAFF.

This clone came up once. The chain combines TRBV11-2 with TRBJ2-2, with 7 positions matching TRBD2. From germline, CDR1 is SGHAT and CDR2 FQNNGV. After removal of 5 bases from V and 4 bases from J, the junction contained 10 bases not matched to a gene. This CDR3 is 16 amino acids long. CDR3 nucleotide sequence: TGTGCCAGCAGCACAAATACCGGGACTACCACCGGGGAGCTGTTTTTT. Its translation is CASSTNTGTTTGELFF.

The chain carries TRBV7-2 and TRBJ1-6; 7 bases are a match to TRBD1. Germline loops: CDR1 SGHTA, CDR2 FQGNSA. The ends lost 4 bases at V and 6 bases at J; junction bases unmatched: 6. The CDR3 is 15 residues long. CDR3 nucleotide sequence: TGTGCCAGCAGCTCCACGGGACAGAGTAATTCACCCCTCCACTTT. Its protein product is CASSSTGQSNSPLHF.

This rearrangement joins TRBV5-1 to TRBJ2-5; possibly TRBD1 for D (5 bases). The V and J ends lost 6 bases and 5 bases respectively, with 23 bases between them. The CDR3 runs to 16 residues. Germline-derived CDR1 and CDR2 are SGHRS and YFSETQ. The CDR3 loop reads CASKTPRESSAETQYF. DNA of the CDR3: TGCGCCAGCAAAACCCCCAGGGAAAGTTCAGCCGAGACCCAGTACTTC.

CDR3: CASGGIGTDTQYF. The CDR3 region has the DNA TGTGCTAGTGGCGGAATTGGCACAGATACGCAGTATTTT. The V gene is TRBV12-5, the J gene TRBJ2-3; D is unresolved. Trimming removed 6 bases at V and 1 base at J, with 8 bases between. The germline gives CDR1 LGHNT, CDR2 FRNRAP. The CDR3 contains 13 residues.

Points on this clone: The junction departs from germline at one end; a sequencing error may be responsible. The V gene is TRBV11-2, the J gene TRBJ2-1, with TRBD2 matching 11 bases. Looked up from germline, CDR1 is SGHAT and CDR2 is FQNNGV. The CDR3 runs to 16 residues. CDR3 protein: CASSIDSGRAINEQFF. CDR3 nucleotide sequence: TGTGCCAGCAGCATAGATAGCGGGAGGGCAATCAATGAGCAGTTCTTC.

The chain links TRBV12-3 or TRBV12-4 to TRBJ2-2, with unresolved D. The CDR3 extends over 13 amino acids. V lost 3 bases, J lost 0 bases, and 2 bases lay in between. The CDR3 protein is CASSFANTGELFF. The CDR3 DNA reads as TGTGCCAGCAGTTTCGCGAACACCGGGGAGCTGTTTTTT.

The chain has TRBV7-3 and TRBJ2-7; 7 nucleotides match TRBD1. V lost 1 base to trimming and J lost 4 bases; unmatched junction nucleotides: 22. The CDR3 sequence is 20 residues long. Germline V gene lookup returns CDR1 SGHTA and CDR2 FQGTGA. This chain's CDR3 is CASSLISGGAQLNVVYEQYF. CDR3 coding DNA: TGTGCCAGCAGCTTAATATCAGGGGGAGCCCAACTAAACGTGGTTTACGAGCAGTACTTC.

The V gene is TRBV7-9, the J gene TRBJ1-2, with D uncertain. The CDR3 sequence is 12 residues long. Germline CDR1 and CDR2: SEHNR and FQNEAQ (reference sequence). Trimming removed 1 base at V and 8 bases at J, with 8 bases between. CDR3 loop: CASSLGGEGYTF. CDR3 in DNA: TGTGCCAGCAGCTTAGGGGGTGAGGGCTACACCTTC.

The chain carries TRBV7-9 and TRBJ1-6, with 9 positions matching TRBD1. Germline CDR1 reads SEHNR; CDR2 reads FQNEAQ (reference sequence). The CDR3 consists of 16 residues. After removal of 5 bases from V and 7 bases from J, the junction contained 9 bases not matched to a gene. CDR3 coding DNA: TGTGCCAGCAGCCCCGGCGGGACAGGGTTAAATTCACCCCTCCACTTT. Translating it yields CASSPGGTGLNSPLHF.

The genes are TRBV25-1 and TRBJ1-1, with D possibly being TRBD1 (6 bases). This CDR3 has 14 residues. Trimming shortened V by 7 bases and J by 2 bases, and 14 bases separated the two germline ends. Germline V gene sequence: CDR1 MGHDK, CDR2 SYGVNS. This CDR3 is CASTKTGVNTEAFF. The CDR3 nucleotides are TGTGCCAGCACAAAGACAGGAGTTAACACTGAAGCTTTCTTT.

V is TRBV10-1 and J is TRBJ2-1, with 8 bases matching TRBD2. J gave up 2 bases and V 6 bases, and 15 bases lay outside the gene matches. The germline V gene has CDR1 WNHNN and CDR2 SYGVQD (reference sequence). This CDR3 spans 18 amino acids. CDR3 region: CASRGLGRREGPYNEQFF. CDR3 nucleotide sequence: TGCGCCAGCAGGGGACTAGGAAGACGGGAGGGCCCCTACAATGAGCAGTTCTTC.

The genes are TRBV12-3 or TRBV12-4 and TRBJ1-4, with TRBD1 matching 8 bases. This CDR3 region has 12 residues. V gave up 4 bases and J gave up 14 bases; unmatched junction bases: 6. CDR3 DNA sequence: TGTGCCAGCAGTTCGGTCGGACAGGGCCTGTTTTTT. Its protein product is CASSSVGQGLFF.